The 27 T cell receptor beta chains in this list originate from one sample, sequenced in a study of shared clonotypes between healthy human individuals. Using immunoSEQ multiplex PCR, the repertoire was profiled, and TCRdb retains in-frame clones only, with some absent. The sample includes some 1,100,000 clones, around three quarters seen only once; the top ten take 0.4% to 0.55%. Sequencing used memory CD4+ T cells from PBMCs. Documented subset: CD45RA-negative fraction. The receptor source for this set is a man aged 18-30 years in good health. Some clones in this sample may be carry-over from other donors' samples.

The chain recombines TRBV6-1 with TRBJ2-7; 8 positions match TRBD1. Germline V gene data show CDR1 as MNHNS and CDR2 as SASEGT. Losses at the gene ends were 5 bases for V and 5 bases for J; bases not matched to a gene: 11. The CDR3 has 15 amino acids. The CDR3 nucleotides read TGTGCCAGCAGTTCCCAGGGGGCTCTCATGAACGAGCAGTACTTC. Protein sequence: CASSSQGALMNEQYF.

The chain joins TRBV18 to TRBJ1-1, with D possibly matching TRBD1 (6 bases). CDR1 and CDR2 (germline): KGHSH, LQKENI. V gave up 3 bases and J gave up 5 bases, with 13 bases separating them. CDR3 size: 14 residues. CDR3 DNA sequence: TGTGCCAGCTCACCTGGACAGTATCAGACTGAAGCTTTCTTT. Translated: CASSPGQYQTEAFF.

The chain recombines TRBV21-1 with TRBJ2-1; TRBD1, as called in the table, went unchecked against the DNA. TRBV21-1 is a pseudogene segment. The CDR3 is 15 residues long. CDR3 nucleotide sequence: TGTGCCAGCATAAGCCCGGGACAGGTCGTATATGAGCAGTTCTTC. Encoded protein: CASISPGQVVYEQFF.

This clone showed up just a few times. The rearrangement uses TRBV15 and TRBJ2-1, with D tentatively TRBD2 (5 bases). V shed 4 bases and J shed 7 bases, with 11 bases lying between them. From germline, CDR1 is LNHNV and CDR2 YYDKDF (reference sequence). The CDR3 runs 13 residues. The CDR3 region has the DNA TGTGCCACCAGCACAGCAAGAGGGAATGAGCAGTTCTTC. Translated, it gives CATSTARGNEQFF. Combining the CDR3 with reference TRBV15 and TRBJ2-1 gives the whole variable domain DAMVIQNPRYQVTQFGKPVTLSCSQTLNHNVMYWYQQKSSQAPKLLFHYYDKDFNNEADTPDNFQSRRPNTSFCFLDIRSPGLGDTAMYLCATSTARGNEQFFGPGTRLTVL.

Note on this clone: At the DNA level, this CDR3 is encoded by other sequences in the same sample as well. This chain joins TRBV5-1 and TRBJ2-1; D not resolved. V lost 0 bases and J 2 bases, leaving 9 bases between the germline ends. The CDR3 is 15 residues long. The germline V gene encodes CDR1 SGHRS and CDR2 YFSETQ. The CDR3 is CASSLAGRTYNEQFF. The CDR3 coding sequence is TGCGCCAGCAGCTTGGCGGGCCGTACCTACAATGAGCAGTTCTTC. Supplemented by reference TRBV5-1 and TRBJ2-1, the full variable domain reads KAGVTQTPRYLIKTRGQQVTLSCSPISGHRSVSWYQQTPGQGLQFLFEYFSETQRNKGNFPGRFSGRQFSNSRSEMNVSTLELGDSALYLCASSLAGRTYNEQFFGPGTRLTVL.

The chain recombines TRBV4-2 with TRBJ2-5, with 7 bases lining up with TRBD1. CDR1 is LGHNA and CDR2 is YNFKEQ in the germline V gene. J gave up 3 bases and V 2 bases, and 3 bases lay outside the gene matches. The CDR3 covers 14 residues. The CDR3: CASSQTGTEETQYF. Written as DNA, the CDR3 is TGTGCCAGCAGCCAAACCGGGACAGAAGAGACCCAGTACTTC.

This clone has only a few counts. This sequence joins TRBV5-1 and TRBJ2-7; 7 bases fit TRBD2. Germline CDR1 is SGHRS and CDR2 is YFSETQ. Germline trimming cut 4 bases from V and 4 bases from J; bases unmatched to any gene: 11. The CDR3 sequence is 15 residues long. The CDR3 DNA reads TGCGCCAGCAGCCCAGCCGCGGGAGCGGGGTACGAGCAGTACTTC. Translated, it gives CASSPAAGAGYEQYF.

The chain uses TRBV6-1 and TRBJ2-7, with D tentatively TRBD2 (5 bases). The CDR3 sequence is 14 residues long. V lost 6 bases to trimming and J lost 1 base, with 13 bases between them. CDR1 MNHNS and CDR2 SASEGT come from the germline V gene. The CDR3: CASRGSEASYEQYF. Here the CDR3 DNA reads TGTGCCAGCAGGGGCTCGGAGGCTTCCTACGAGCAGTACTTC.

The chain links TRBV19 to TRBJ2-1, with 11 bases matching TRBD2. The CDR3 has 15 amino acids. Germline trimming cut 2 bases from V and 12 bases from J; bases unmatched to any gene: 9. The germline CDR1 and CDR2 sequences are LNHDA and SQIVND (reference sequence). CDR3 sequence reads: CASSILASGRRRQFF. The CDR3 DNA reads TGTGCCAGTAGTATACTGGCTAGCGGGAGGCGGAGGCAGTTCTTC.

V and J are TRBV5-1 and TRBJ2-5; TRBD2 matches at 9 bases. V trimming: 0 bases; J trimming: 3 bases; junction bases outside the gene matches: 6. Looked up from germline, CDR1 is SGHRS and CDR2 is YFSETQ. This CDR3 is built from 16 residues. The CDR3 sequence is CASSLGAGGPEETQYF. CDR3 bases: TGCGCCAGCAGCTTGGGGGCGGGAGGGCCGGAAGAGACCCAGTACTTC.

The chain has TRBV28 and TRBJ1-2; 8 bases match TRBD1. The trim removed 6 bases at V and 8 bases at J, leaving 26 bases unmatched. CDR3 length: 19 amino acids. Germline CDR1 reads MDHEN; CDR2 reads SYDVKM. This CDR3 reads CASSLQIMMTGETGGGYTF. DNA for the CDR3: TGTGCCAGCAGCCTCCAGATAATGATGACAGGGGAGACGGGTGGGGGCTACACCTTC.

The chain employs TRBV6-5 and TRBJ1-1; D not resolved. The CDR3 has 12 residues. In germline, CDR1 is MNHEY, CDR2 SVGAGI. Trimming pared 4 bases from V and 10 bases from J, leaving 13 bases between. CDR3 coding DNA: TGTGCCAGCAGTTCCGAGCGCGAGGGAGCTTTCTTT. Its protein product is CASSSEREGAFF.

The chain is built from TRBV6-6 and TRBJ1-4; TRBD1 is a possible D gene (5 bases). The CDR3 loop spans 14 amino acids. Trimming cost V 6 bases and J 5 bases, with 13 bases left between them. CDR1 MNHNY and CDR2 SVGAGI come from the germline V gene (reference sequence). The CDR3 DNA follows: TGTGCCAGCAGCTCCGGGGACGGGAATGAAAAACTGTTTTTT. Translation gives CASSSGDGNEKLFF.

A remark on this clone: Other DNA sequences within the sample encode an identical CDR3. In nucleotides, the CDR3 is TGTGCCAGCAGCCCGGGGGGAGATACGCAGTATTTT. It translates to CASSPGGDTQYF. The chain combines TRBV7-6 with TRBJ2-3, with TRBD2 matching 7 bases. The CDR3 extends over 12 amino acids. Looked up from germline, CDR1 is SGHVS and CDR2 is FNYEAQ. V was pared by 5 bases and J by 5 bases, with 1 base of the junction left unmatched.

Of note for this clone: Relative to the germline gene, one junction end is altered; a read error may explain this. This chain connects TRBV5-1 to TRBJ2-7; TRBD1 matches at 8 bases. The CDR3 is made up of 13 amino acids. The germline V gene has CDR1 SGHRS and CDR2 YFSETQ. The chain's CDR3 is CASSSLPEQGVHF. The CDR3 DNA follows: TGCGCCAGCAGCTCCCTCCCCGAACAGGGGGTACACTTC.

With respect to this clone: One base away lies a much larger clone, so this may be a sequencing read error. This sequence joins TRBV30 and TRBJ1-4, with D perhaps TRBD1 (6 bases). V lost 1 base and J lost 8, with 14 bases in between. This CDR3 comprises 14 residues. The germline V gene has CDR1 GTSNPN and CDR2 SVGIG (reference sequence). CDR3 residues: CAWSGRGAEEKLFF. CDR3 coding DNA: TGTGCCTGGAGTGGGCGGGGGGCGGAGGAAAAACTGTTTTTT.

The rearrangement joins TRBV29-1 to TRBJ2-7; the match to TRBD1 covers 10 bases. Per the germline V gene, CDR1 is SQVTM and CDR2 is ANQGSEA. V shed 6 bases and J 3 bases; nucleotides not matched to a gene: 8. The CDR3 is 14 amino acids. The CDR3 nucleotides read TGCAGCGTGATGAGACAGGGGGCGGTCTACGAGCAGTACTTC. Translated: CSVMRQGAVYEQYF.

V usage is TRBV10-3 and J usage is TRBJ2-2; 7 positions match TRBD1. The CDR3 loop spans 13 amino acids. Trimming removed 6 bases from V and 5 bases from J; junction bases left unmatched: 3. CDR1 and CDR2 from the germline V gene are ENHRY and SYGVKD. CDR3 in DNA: TGTGCCATCAGGGGGACAGTGACCGGGGAGCTGTTTTTT. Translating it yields CAIRGTVTGELFF.

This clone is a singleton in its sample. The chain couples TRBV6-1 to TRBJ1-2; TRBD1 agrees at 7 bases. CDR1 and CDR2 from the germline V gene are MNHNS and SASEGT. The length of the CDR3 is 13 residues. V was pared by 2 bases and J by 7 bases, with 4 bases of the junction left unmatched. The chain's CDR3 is CASSENRGVGYTF. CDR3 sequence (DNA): TGTGCCAGCAGTGAAAACAGGGGAGTTGGCTACACCTTC.

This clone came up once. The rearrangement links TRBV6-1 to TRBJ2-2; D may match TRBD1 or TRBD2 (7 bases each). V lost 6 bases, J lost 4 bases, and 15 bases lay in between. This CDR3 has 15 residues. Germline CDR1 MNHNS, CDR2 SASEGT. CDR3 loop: CASRYRGGGTGELFF. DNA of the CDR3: TGTGCCAGCAGGTACAGGGGAGGGGGCACCGGGGAGCTGTTTTTT.

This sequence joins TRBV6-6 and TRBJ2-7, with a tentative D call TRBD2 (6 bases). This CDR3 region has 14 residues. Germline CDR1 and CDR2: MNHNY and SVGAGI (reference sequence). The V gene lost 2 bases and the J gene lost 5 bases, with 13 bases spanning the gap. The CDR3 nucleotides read TGTGCCAGCAGTTACGGCCGGGAGACCCACGAGCAGTACTTC. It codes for CASSYGRETHEQYF.

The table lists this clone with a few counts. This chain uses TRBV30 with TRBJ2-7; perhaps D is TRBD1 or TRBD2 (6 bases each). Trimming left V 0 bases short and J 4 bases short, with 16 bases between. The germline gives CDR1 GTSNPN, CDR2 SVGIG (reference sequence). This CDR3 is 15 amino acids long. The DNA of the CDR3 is TGTGCCTGGAGTGTCCCGGGGGCGAGCGAATACGAGCAGTACTTC. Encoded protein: CAWSVPGASEYEQYF.

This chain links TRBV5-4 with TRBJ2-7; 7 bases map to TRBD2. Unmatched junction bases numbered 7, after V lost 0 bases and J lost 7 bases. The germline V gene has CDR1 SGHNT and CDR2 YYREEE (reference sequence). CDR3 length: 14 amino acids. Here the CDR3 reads CASSLDGGSREQYF. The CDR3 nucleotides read TGTGCCAGCAGCTTGGATGGCGGGAGTAGGGAGCAGTACTTC.

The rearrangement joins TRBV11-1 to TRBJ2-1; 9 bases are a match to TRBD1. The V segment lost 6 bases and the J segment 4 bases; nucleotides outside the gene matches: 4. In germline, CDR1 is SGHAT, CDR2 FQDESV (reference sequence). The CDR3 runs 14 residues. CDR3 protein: CASSQTGGYNEQFF. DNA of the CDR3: TGTGCCAGCAGTCAGACAGGGGGGTACAATGAGCAGTTCTTC.

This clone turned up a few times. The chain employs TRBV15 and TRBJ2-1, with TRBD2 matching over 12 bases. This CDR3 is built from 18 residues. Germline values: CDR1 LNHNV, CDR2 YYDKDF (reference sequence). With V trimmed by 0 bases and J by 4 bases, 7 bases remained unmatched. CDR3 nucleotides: TGTGCCACCAGCAGAGACGGTCTAGCGGGAGGGACATACAATGAGCAGTTCTTC. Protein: CATSRDGLAGGTYNEQFF.

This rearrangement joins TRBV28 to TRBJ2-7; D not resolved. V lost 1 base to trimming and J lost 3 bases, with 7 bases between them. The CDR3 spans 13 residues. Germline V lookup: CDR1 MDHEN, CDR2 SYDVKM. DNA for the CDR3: TGTGCCAGCAGTTTATTGGGGTACTACGAGCAGTACTTC. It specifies CASSLLGYYEQYF.

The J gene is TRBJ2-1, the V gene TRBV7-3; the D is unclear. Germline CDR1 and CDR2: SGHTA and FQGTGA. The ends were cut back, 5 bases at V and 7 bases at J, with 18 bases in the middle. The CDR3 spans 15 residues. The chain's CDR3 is CASSLISPLENEQFF. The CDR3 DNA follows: TGTGCCAGCAGCCTTATTAGCCCGCTAGAGAATGAGCAGTTCTTC.